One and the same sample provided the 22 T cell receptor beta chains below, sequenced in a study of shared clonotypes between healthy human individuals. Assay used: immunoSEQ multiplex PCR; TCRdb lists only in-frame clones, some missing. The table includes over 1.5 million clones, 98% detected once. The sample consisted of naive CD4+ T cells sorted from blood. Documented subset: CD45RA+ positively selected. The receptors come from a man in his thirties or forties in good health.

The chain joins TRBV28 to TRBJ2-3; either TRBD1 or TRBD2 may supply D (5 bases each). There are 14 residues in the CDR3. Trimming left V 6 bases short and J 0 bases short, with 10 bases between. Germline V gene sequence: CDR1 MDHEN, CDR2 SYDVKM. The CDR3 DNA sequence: TGTGCCAGCAGCGAGGGGCATAGCACAGATACGCAGTATTTT. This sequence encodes CASSEGHSTDTQYF.

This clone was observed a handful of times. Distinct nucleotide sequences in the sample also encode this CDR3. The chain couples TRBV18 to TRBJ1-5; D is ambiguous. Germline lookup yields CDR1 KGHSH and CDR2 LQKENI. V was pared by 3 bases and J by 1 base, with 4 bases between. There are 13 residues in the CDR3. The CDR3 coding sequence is TGTGCCAGCTCACCCGACAGCAATCAGCCCCAGCATTTT. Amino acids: CASSPDSNQPQHF.

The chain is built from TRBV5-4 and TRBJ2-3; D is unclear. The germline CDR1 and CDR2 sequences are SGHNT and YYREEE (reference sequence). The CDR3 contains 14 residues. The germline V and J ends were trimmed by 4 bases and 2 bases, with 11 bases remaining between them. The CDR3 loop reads CASSTKTYTDTQYF. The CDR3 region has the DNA TGTGCCAGCAGCACGAAGACTTACACAGATACGCAGTATTTT.

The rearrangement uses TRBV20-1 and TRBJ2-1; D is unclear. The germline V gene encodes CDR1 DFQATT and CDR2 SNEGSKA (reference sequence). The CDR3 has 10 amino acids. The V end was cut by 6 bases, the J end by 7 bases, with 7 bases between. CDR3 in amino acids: CSAQENEQFF. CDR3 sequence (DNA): TGCAGTGCGCAGGAAAATGAGCAGTTCTTC.

The CDR3 loop reads CASSDTVNTEAFF. The CDR3 bases are TGTGCCAGCAGTGATACAGTGAACACTGAAGCTTTCTTT. This chain connects TRBV6-1 to TRBJ1-1; D not certain. This CDR3 region has 13 residues. Germline V gene lookup returns CDR1 MNHNS and CDR2 SASEGT. V gave up 3 bases and J gave up 0 bases, with 5 bases separating them.

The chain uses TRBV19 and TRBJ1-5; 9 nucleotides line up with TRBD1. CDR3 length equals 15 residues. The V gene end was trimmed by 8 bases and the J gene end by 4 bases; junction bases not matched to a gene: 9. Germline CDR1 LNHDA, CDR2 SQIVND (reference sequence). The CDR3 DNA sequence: TGTGCCAGTTTAAACAGGGGGCAAGGTAATCAGCCCCAGCATTTT. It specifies CASLNRGQGNQPQHF.

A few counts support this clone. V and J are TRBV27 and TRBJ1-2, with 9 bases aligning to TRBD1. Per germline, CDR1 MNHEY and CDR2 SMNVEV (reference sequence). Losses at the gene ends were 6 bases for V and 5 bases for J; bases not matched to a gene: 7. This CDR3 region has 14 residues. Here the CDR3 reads CASSPGGTGYGYTF. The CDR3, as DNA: TGTGCCAGCAGCCCCGGTGGGACAGGGTATGGCTACACCTTC.

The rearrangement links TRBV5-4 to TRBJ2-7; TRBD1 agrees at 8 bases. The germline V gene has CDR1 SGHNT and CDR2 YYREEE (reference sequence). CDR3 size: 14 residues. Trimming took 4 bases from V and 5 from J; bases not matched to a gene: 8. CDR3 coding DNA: TGTGCCAGCAGCGCCGGGACAGGTCGGGACGAGCAGTACTTC. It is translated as CASSAGTGRDEQYF.

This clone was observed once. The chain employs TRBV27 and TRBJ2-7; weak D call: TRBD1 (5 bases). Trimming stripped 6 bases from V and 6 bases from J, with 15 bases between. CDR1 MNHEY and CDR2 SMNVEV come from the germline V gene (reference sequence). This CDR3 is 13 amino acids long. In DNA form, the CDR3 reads TGTGCCAGCAGCAGGGCTATTCTATCCGAGCAGTACTTC. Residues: CASSRAILSEQYF.

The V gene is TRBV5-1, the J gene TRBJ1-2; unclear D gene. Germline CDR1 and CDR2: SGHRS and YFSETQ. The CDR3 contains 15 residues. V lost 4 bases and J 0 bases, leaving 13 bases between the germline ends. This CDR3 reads CASSLLGSPNYGYTF. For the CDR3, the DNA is TGCGCCAGCAGCCTACTGGGGAGTCCTAACTATGGCTACACCTTC.

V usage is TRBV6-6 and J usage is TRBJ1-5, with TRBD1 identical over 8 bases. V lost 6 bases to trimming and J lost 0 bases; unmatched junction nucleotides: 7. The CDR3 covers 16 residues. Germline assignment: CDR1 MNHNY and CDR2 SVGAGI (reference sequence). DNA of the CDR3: TGTGCCAGCAGCAACCTACAGGGGGTTAGCAATCAGCCCCAGCATTTT. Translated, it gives CASSNLQGVSNQPQHF.

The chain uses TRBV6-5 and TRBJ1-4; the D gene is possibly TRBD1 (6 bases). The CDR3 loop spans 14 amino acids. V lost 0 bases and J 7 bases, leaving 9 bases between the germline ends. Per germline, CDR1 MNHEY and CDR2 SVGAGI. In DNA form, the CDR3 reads TGTGCCAGCAGTTACTCTGGCAGGGGTGAAAAACTGTTTTTT. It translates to CASSYSGRGEKLFF.

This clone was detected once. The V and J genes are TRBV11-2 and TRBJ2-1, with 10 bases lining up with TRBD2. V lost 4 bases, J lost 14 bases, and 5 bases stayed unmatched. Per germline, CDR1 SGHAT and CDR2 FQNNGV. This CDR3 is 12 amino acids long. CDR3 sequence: CASSYTGTSEFF. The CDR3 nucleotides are TGTGCCAGCAGCTACACCGGGACTAGCGAGTTCTTC.

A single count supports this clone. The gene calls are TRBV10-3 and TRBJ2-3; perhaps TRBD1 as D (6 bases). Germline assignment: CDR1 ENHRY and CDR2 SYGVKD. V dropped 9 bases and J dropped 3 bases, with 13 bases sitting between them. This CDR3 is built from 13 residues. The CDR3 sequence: CAINPGTTDTQYF. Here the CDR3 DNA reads TGTGCCATTAACCCCGGGACAACAGATACGCAGTATTTT.

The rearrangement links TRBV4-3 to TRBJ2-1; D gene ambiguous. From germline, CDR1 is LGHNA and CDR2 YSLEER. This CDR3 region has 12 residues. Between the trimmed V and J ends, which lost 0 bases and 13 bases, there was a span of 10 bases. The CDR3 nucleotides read TGCGCCAGCAGCCAAGATGGAAGTAAACAGTTCTTC. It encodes CASSQDGSKQFF.

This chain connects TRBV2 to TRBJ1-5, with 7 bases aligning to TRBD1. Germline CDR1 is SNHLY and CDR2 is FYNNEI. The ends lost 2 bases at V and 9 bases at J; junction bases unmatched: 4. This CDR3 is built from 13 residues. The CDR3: CASSETGALPQHF. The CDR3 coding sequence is TGTGCCAGCAGTGAAACAGGGGCCCTGCCCCAGCATTTT.

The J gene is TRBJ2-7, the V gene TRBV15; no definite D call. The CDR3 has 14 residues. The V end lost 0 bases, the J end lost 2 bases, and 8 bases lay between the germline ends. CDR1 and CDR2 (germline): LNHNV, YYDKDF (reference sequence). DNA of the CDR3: TGTGCCACCAGCAGAGATATGGCTGCCTACGAGCAGTACTTC. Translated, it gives CATSRDMAAYEQYF.

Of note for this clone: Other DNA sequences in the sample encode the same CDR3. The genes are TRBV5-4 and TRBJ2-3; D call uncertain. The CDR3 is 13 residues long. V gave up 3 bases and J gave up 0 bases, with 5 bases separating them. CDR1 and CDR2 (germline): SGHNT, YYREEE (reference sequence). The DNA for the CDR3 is TGTGCCAGCAGCTCCGATAGCACAGATACGCAGTATTTT. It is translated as CASSSDSTDTQYF.

CDR3 nucleotide sequence: TGTGCCAGCAGTTTCGGCAGGTGGGGTACCAAAAACATTCAGTACTTC. Translating gives CASSFGRWGTKNIQYF. This sequence joins TRBV28 and TRBJ2-4, with unresolved D. Trimming stripped 3 bases from V and 2 bases from J, with 14 bases between. Looked up from germline, CDR1 is MDHEN and CDR2 is SYDVKM. CDR3 length: 16 amino acids. Full variable domain (remainder filled in from reference TRBV28 and TRBJ2-4): DVKVTQSSRYLVKRTGEKVFLECVQDMDHENMFWYRQDPGLGLRLIYFSYDVKMKEKGDIPEGYSVSREKKERFSLILESASTNQTSMYLCASSFGRWGTKNIQYFGAGTRLSVL.

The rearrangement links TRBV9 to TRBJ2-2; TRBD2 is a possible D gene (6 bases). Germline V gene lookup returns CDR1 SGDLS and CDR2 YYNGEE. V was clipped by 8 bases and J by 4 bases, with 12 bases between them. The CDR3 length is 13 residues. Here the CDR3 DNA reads TGTGCCAGTCAGCGGAGGGGCACCGGGGAGCTGTTTTTT. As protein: CASQRRGTGELFF.

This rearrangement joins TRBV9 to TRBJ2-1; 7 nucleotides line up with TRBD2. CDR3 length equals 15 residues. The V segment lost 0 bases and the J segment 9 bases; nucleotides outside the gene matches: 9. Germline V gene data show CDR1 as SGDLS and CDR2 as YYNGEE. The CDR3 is CASSVAGRAGVEQFF. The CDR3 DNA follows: TGTGCCAGCAGCGTAGCTGGCCGGGCGGGGGTTGAGCAGTTCTTC.

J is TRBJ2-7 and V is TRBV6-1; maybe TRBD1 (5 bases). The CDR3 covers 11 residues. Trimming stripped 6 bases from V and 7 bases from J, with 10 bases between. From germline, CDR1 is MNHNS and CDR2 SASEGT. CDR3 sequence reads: CASSRVWEQYF. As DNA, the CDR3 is TGTGCCAGCAGCAGGGTTTGGGAGCAGTACTTC.